This record covers a single T cell receptor beta chain. The data derive from a study of blood T cell repertoires in COVID-19. Under the authors' procedure: Reference gene primer amplification gave estimated nucleated cell counts. Only in-frame clones appear in the TCRdb table, and some are missing; sequencing was by immunoSEQ multiplex PCR. That table gives V, J and clone size, and the DNA gave D and trimming. The sample carries about 430,000 clones, approximately 90% recorded once. Participants, roughly 18 to 89 years old, spanned 25 or so US areas. The specimen was PBMCs or T cells enriched from blood (not recorded which). This clonotype was obtained from a woman younger than 35 who had been exposed to COVID-19.

The DNA of the CDR3 is TGTGCCAGCAGCTTGGCAGGAAGAGTCACCGGGGAGCTGTTTTTT. This codes for CASSLAGRVTGELFF. The chain couples TRBV5-4 to TRBJ2-2; unclear D gene. Germline CDR1 and CDR2: SGHNT and YYREEE (reference sequence). V lost 0 bases and J 4 bases, leaving 10 bases between the germline ends. The CDR3 consists of 15 residues.